This TCR beta chain was captured in a study of blood T cell repertoires in COVID-19. The overall study: Sites in the United States, Italy and Spain provided acute and convalescent COVID-19 samples. T cells, B-cell-depleted T cells, or PBMCs supplied cDNA or gDNA.

Original data processing: It was from reference gene primer amplification that nucleated cell counts were estimated. Method: immunoSEQ multiplex PCR; TCRdb's copy keeps in-frame clones and lacks some. V and J calls and clone size are as listed in that table; D and trimming were resolved from the DNA. The repertoire holds approximately 120,000 clones, with approximately 82% as singletons. The CDR3 covers 16 residues. The V and J ends lost 1 base and 2 bases, in that order; junction bases with no gene match: 5. Germline V gives CDR1 GTSNPN, CDR2 SVGIG (reference sequence). This clone was seen a few times.

Sample: peripheral blood. The rearrangement joins TRBV30 to TRBJ1-2; 12 positions match TRBD1. This TCR came from a man in his 60s with acute or convalescent COVID-19. The CDR3 DNA reads TGTGCCTGGAGTGGGGACAGGGGGCGTTTGAACTATGGCTACACCTTC. This codes for CAWSGDRGRLNYGYTF.